The 20 T cell receptor beta chains below come from one sample, sequenced in a study of identifying expanded T cells in peripheral blood. Generated by immunoSEQ multiplex PCR, the TCRdb table keeps only in-frame clones and is missing some. Among 70,000 or so clones listed, approximately 87% were seen once. The specimen sequenced was blood. These receptors were collected from a person aged 18-70 years in good health.

V and J are TRBV6-1 and TRBJ2-7, with 10 nucleotides matching TRBD1. Per germline, CDR1 MNHNS and CDR2 SASEGT. CDR3 size: 15 residues. After removal of 6 bases from V and 6 bases from J, the junction contained 11 bases not matched to a gene. This CDR3 is CASSQQGQGFAEQYF. CDR3 nucleotide sequence: TGTGCCAGCAGCCAACAGGGACAGGGGTTTGCCGAGCAGTACTTC.

This clone has a single count. This chain connects TRBV7-2 to TRBJ2-3; D possibly corresponds to TRBD2 (5 bases). Per germline, CDR1 SGHTA and CDR2 FQGNSA. This CDR3 region has 14 residues. Between the trimmed V and J ends, which lost 5 bases and 8 bases, there was a span of 17 bases. CDR3 protein: CASSTGLLTPTQYF. CDR3 in DNA: TGTGCCAGCAGCACCGGACTCCTGACTCCTACGCAGTATTTT. Full variable domain (missing parts from reference TRBV7-2 and TRBJ2-3): GAGVSQSPSNKVTEKGKDVELRCDPISGHTALYWYRQSLGQGLEFLIYFQGNSAPDKSGLPSDRFSAERTGGSVSTLTIQRTQQEDSAVYLCASSTGLLTPTQYFGPGTRLTVL.

The J gene is TRBJ1-2, the V gene TRBV6-5, with D perhaps TRBD1 (6 bases). V was shortened by 2 bases and J by 1 base, with 11 bases between the two germline ends. The CDR3 is made up of 15 amino acids. Germline CDR1 MNHEY, CDR2 SVGAGI. CDR3 protein: CASSYDGGDNYGYTF. As DNA, the CDR3 is TGTGCCAGCAGTTACGATGGGGGCGATAACTATGGCTACACCTTC.

The chain is built from TRBV15 and TRBJ2-7; D unclear. V was cut by 1 base and J by 0 bases, with 7 bases left in between. Looked up from germline, CDR1 is LNHNV and CDR2 is YYDKDF (reference sequence). The length of the CDR3 is 14 residues. The CDR3 sequence: CATSRVAGSYEQYF. Written as DNA, the CDR3 is TGTGCCACCAGCAGAGTCGCCGGCTCCTACGAGCAGTACTTC. Full variable domain (missing parts from reference TRBV15 and TRBJ2-7): DAMVIQNPRYQVTQFGKPVTLSCSQTLNHNVMYWYQQKSSQAPKLLFHYYDKDFNNEADTPDNFQSRRPNTSFCFLDIRSPGLGDTAMYLCATSRVAGSYEQYFGPGTRLTVT.

The rearrangement uses TRBV4-1 and TRBJ2-1; TRBD2 matches at 13 bases. Germline V gene lookup returns CDR1 MGHRA and CDR2 YSYEKL. V lost 4 bases to trimming and J lost 5 bases; unmatched junction nucleotides: 5. This CDR3 region has 16 residues. For the CDR3, the DNA is TGCGCCAGCAGCCTGCGGACTAGCGGGAGTAACAATGAGCAGTTCTTC. It codes for CASSLRTSGSNNEQFF.

In DNA form, the CDR3 reads TGTGCCAGCAGCTGGGGGGGACAGGGCGAGACCCAGTACTTC. Its protein is CASSWGGQGETQYF. V usage is TRBV5-4 and J usage is TRBJ2-5; 9 nucleotides match TRBD1. Germline assignment: CDR1 SGHNT and CDR2 YYREEE (reference sequence). The CDR3 has 14 amino acids. V gave up 3 bases and J gave up 5 bases; unmatched junction bases: 5.

This chain links TRBV6-5 with TRBJ2-2; no firm D call. CDR3 length: 13 residues. Trimming pared 2 bases from V and 6 bases from J, leaving 7 bases between. Per germline, CDR1 MNHEY and CDR2 SVGAGI. Here the CDR3 reads CASSYRSSGELFF. The CDR3 DNA reads TGTGCCAGCAGTTACCGGTCCTCCGGGGAGCTGTTTTTT.

This rearrangement joins TRBV7-2 to TRBJ2-3, with TRBD2 matching 12 bases. Germline V gene sequence: CDR1 SGHTA, CDR2 FQGNSA. The CDR3 extends over 15 amino acids. The junction had 5 bases not matched to a gene; V was cut back by 2 bases and J by 8 bases. CDR3 nucleotides: TGTGCCAGCAGCTTATGGACTAGCGGGGAGGTTACGCAGTATTTT. Its protein is CASSLWTSGEVTQYF.

The J gene is TRBJ2-1, the V gene TRBV5-1, with 12 nucleotides matching TRBD2. Germline assignment: CDR1 SGHRS and CDR2 YFSETQ. This CDR3 has 17 residues. After removal of 6 bases from V and 1 base from J, the junction contained 8 bases not matched to a gene. The CDR3 DNA is TGCGCCAGCACCCCGGGCGGGACTAGCGGGTCCTACAATGAGCAGTTCTTC. It yields the protein CASTPGGTSGSYNEQFF.

J is TRBJ2-7 and V is TRBV6-1, with 10 nucleotides matching TRBD2. The germline V gene has CDR1 MNHNS and CDR2 SASEGT. V dropped 3 bases and J dropped 3; count of bases not matched to a gene: 5. The CDR3 spans 15 residues. CDR3 loop: CASSEGSGRNYEQYF. CDR3 DNA sequence: TGTGCCAGCAGTGAGGGTAGCGGGAGGAACTACGAGCAGTACTTC.

This chain connects TRBV18 to TRBJ2-7; TRBD1 aligns across 8 bases. Germline trimming cut 0 bases from V and 5 bases from J; bases unmatched to any gene: 3. Looked up from germline, CDR1 is KGHSH and CDR2 is LQKENI. CDR3 length equals 14 residues. Here the CDR3 DNA reads TGTGCCAGCTCACCACCCTCGGACAGGGACGAGCAGTACTTC. Translation: CASSPPSDRDEQYF.

This CDR3 is CASSSLPPSDRGIEEKLFF. The CDR3 nucleotides read TGTGCCAGCAGTTCACTTCCCCCCTCGGACAGGGGAATAGAGGAAAAACTGTTTTTT. The chain carries TRBV28 and TRBJ1-4, with 9 bases matching TRBD1. After removal of 4 bases from V and 8 bases from J, the junction contained 20 bases not matched to a gene. CDR1 is MDHEN and CDR2 is SYDVKM in the germline V gene. This CDR3 is built from 19 residues.

The CDR3 loop reads CASSLRGPGNTIYF. The CDR3 DNA is TGTGCCAGCAGCTTAAGGGGGCCTGGAAACACCATATATTTT. The rearrangement links TRBV7-2 to TRBJ1-3; 7 positions agree with TRBD1. Germline lookup yields CDR1 SGHTA and CDR2 FQGNSA. The CDR3 has 14 residues. With 2 bases clipped from V and 2 bases from J, the junction kept 0 bases outside the gene matches.

This clone turned up a few times. The chain has TRBV29-1 and TRBJ1-1, with no clear D. The germline V and J ends were trimmed by 0 bases and 5 bases, with 10 bases remaining between them. The germline gives CDR1 SQVTM, CDR2 ANQGSEA. The CDR3 has 13 residues. The CDR3 region has the DNA TGCAGCGTTGAAGAGGGCGGAGGGACTGAAGCTTTCTTT. This gives the protein CSVEEGGGTEAFF.

The J gene is TRBJ1-1, the V gene TRBV7-2; maybe TRBD1 (6 bases). CDR3 length: 14 residues. The V gene lost 1 base and the J gene lost 1 base, with 7 bases spanning the gap. From germline, CDR1 is SGHTA and CDR2 FQGNSA. The CDR3 reads CASSLVQGNTEAFF. In DNA, the CDR3 is TGTGCCAGCAGCTTAGTACAGGGGAACACTGAAGCTTTCTTT.

Here the CDR3 DNA reads TGTGCCAGCAGCGTAGCACGGAACACCGGGGAGCTGTTTTTT. Its protein is CASSVARNTGELFF. The chain couples TRBV9 to TRBJ2-2, with D unclear. V lost 0 bases and J 1 base, leaving 4 bases between the germline ends. Looked up from germline, CDR1 is SGDLS and CDR2 is YYNGEE. This CDR3 region has 14 residues.

This clone has just a few counts. The chain links TRBV18 to TRBJ1-5; possible D gene TRBD1, 5 bases. V lost 2 bases to trimming and J lost 9 bases, with 14 bases between them. Germline-derived CDR1 and CDR2 are KGHSH and LQKENI. The CDR3 extends over 14 amino acids. The CDR3: CASSPGGLESPQHF. CDR3 coding DNA: TGTGCCAGCTCACCAGGGGGATTGGAGTCGCCCCAGCATTTT.

V gene TRBV4-1 combines with J gene TRBJ2-2, with D possibly TRBD1 on 6 matching bases. The CDR3 runs 15 residues. CDR1 is MGHRA, CDR2 YSYEKL, per germline. The ends were cut back, 1 base at V and 2 bases at J, with 8 bases in the middle. This chain's CDR3 is CASSQGTVNTGELFF. In nucleotides, the CDR3 is TGCGCCAGCAGCCAAGGGACAGTAAACACCGGGGAGCTGTTTTTT.

The chain carries TRBV11-2 and TRBJ2-3; D uncertain. Trimming stripped 4 bases from V and 1 base from J, with 9 bases between. CDR1 and CDR2 (germline): SGHAT, FQNNGV. This CDR3 is 14 amino acids long. The CDR3 DNA reads TGTGCCAGCAGCTCAACCCGGGGCACAGATACGCAGTATTTT. Protein: CASSSTRGTDTQYF. Complete variable domain (other parts from reference TRBV11-2 and TRBJ2-3): EAGVAQSPRYKIIEKRQSVAFWCNPISGHATLYWYQQILGQGPKLLIQFQNNGVVDDSQLPKDRFSAERLKGVDSTLKIQPAKLEDSAVYLCASSSTRGTDTQYFGPGTRLTVL.

The chain recombines TRBV4-3 with TRBJ2-1; D not resolved. The germline gives CDR1 LGHNA, CDR2 YSLEER. V was pared by 1 base and J by 1 base, with 5 bases between. CDR3 length equals 14 residues. The CDR3 DNA follows: TGCGCCAGCAGCCAAGGGGTATCCTACAATGAGCAGTTCTTC. Amino acid sequence: CASSQGVSYNEQFF.